The next 30 T cell receptor beta chains were all read from a single sample in a study of early T cells in non-severe SARS-CoV-2 infection. MiXCR was run by TCRdb on the 5' RACE reads, yielding one entry per CDR3 protein. Here the sample spans around 20,000 distinct CDR3 sequences, 4.8% being singletons. Sequencing used whole blood. These receptors were taken from an adult who was a healthcare worker with PCR-confirmed SARS-CoV-2 infection or an uninfected control (not recorded which).

This clonotype appeared many times. J is TRBJ1-3 and V is TRBV6-5; unclear D gene. With 4 bases removed from V and 0 bases from J, the gap between germline ends came to 7 bases. CDR3 length: 14 amino acids. CDR1 MNHEY and CDR2 SVGAGI come from the germline V gene. The CDR3 DNA follows: TGTGCCAGCAGTTCGGCCCTCTCTGGAAACACCATATATTTT. This codes for CASSSALSGNTIYF.

This clonotype was counted at least ten times. This chain links TRBV5-1 with TRBJ1-2; TRBD1 matches 7 bases. With 2 bases clipped from V and 2 bases from J, the junction kept 3 bases outside the gene matches. The germline CDR1 and CDR2 sequences are SGHRS and YFSETQ. CDR3 length: 14 amino acids. CDR3 amino acids: CASSFGQANYGYTF. CDR3 DNA: TGCGCCAGCAGCTTTGGACAGGCAAACTATGGCTACACCTTC.

Relative to its sample, this clonotype is medium-sized. The chain links TRBV28 to TRBJ2-3; D is perhaps TRBD1 (5 bases). The CDR3 consists of 15 residues. Germline lookup yields CDR1 MDHEN and CDR2 SYDVKM. V was cut by 1 base and J by 3 bases, with 11 bases left in between. DNA of the CDR3: TGTGCCAGCAGTTTATCGGCCAGGGTAACAGATACGCAGTATTTT. The encoded protein is CASSLSARVTDTQYF.

This clonotype is medium-sized (0.01 to 0.1%) in the sample. V usage is TRBV20-1 and J usage is TRBJ2-7; the D gene is possibly TRBD2 (5 bases). The length of the CDR3 is 12 residues. The germline V gene has CDR1 DFQATT and CDR2 SNEGSKA (reference sequence). Trimming shortened V by 3 bases and J by 3 bases, and 9 bases separated the two germline ends. CDR3 in DNA: TGCAGTGCTAGGGAGAGGGACTACGAGCAGTACTTC. It yields the protein CSARERDYEQYF.

By share, this clonotype ranks as medium-sized. The chain employs TRBV28 and TRBJ2-7, with 9 bases aligning to TRBD1. CDR1 is MDHEN, CDR2 SYDVKM, per germline. The J segment lost 3 bases and the V segment lost 5 bases, leaving 8 bases of the junction unmatched. The CDR3 sequence is 15 residues long. The CDR3 reads CASSQPGQGYYEQYF. CDR3 DNA: TGTGCCAGCAGTCAACCGGGACAGGGTTACTACGAGCAGTACTTC.

The table lists this clonotype with many counts. The J gene is TRBJ2-1, the V gene TRBV7-6; 8 positions agree with TRBD2. Germline values: CDR1 SGHVS, CDR2 FNYEAQ. The V segment lost 3 bases and the J segment 5 bases; nucleotides outside the gene matches: 6. This CDR3 region has 15 residues. In DNA form, the CDR3 reads TGTGCCAGCAGCTTCTCGAGCGGGGGCCACAATGAGCAGTTCTTC. This gives the protein CASSFSSGGHNEQFF.

This clonotype showed up many times. The chain employs TRBV29-1 and TRBJ1-1; D gene unclear. The CDR3 totals 12 residues. V was pared by 3 bases and J by 3 bases, with 8 bases between. Per the germline V gene, CDR1 is SQVTM and CDR2 is ANQGSEA. The CDR3 here is CSVEGIYTEAFF. In DNA, the CDR3 is TGCAGCGTTGAGGGAATCTACACTGAAGCTTTCTTT.

The chain employs TRBV11-2 and TRBJ2-2, with D uncertain. The CDR3 consists of 15 residues. Trimming removed 4 bases from V and 1 base from J, with 10 bases in between. CDR1 is SGHAT, CDR2 FQNNGV, per germline. The CDR3 is CASSYGSQNTGELFF. The CDR3 nucleotides are TGTGCCAGCAGCTACGGATCACAGAACACCGGGGAGCTGTTTTTT.

The chain is built from TRBV5-6 and TRBJ2-7; D possibly corresponds to TRBD1 (5 bases). V lost 0 bases, J lost 2 bases, and 9 bases lay in between. Germline CDR1 reads SGHDT; CDR2 reads YYEEEE. CDR3 size: 14 residues. The CDR3 DNA reads TGTGCCAGCAGCTTGGGACAGCAAACCTACGAGCAGTACTTC. This sequence encodes CASSLGQQTYEQYF.

The V call is TRBV30, the J call TRBJ1-2; TRBD1 matches at 7 bases. The CDR3 runs 16 residues. CDR1 GTSNPN and CDR2 SVGIG come from the germline V gene (reference sequence). With V trimmed by 1 base and J by 3 bases, 11 bases remained unmatched. DNA of the CDR3: TGTGCCTGGAGTGCTCCTTGGGACAGCGTAGACTATGGCTACACCTTC. Encoded protein: CAWSAPWDSVDYGYTF.

This clonotype was observed at least ten times. This rearrangement joins TRBV6-1 to TRBJ2-7, with D unresolved. In germline, CDR1 is MNHNS, CDR2 SASEGT. Between the trimmed V and J ends, which lost 4 bases and 3 bases, there was a span of 7 bases. The CDR3 has 12 amino acids. CDR3 in amino acids: CASSGDFYEQYF. The CDR3 bases are TGTGCCAGCAGTGGGGATTTCTACGAGCAGTACTTC.

This sequence joins TRBV5-1 and TRBJ2-1; TRBD1 matches at 7 bases. The germline gives CDR1 SGHRS, CDR2 YFSETQ. The trim removed 2 bases at V and 6 bases at J, leaving 2 bases unmatched. CDR3 length: 13 amino acids. The CDR3 reads CASSFAGGNEQFF. The CDR3 DNA sequence: TGCGCCAGCAGCTTTGCAGGGGGCAATGAGCAGTTCTTC.

This clonotype was observed a handful of times. The chain recombines TRBV11-2 with TRBJ2-7, with unresolved D. Germline loops: CDR1 SGHAT, CDR2 FQNNGV. CDR3 size: 14 residues. V dropped 1 base and J dropped 6 bases, with 13 bases sitting between them. The CDR3 DNA follows: TGTGCCAGCAGCTTAGTCCTGGCCTCTCGCGAGCAGTACTTC. This gives the protein CASSLVLASREQYF.

Only a few counts were recorded for this clonotype. V gene TRBV7-2 combines with J gene TRBJ2-5; D is ambiguous. Germline lookup yields CDR1 SGHTA and CDR2 FQGNSA. Trimming left V 2 bases short and J 3 bases short, with 7 bases between. This CDR3 spans 13 amino acids. The CDR3 DNA sequence: TGTGCCAGCAGCTTAAGGGCAGAAGAGACCCAGTACTTC. This translates into CASSLRAEETQYF.

The sample holds a few counts of this clonotype. The chain carries TRBV3-1 and TRBJ1-1, with D unclear. V lost 0 bases to trimming and J lost 3 bases, with 8 bases between them. The CDR3 contains 14 residues. CDR1 and CDR2 from the germline V gene are LGHDT and YNNKEL (reference sequence). The CDR3 reads CASSQEWADTEAFF. In nucleotides, the CDR3 is TGTGCCAGCAGCCAAGAATGGGCGGACACTGAAGCTTTCTTT.

In this sample, this clonotype turned up many times. CDR3 region: CASSPPLTYNEQFF. The CDR3 DNA reads as TGTGCCAGCAGCCCCCCCTTGACCTACAATGAGCAGTTCTTC. This chain joins TRBV6-2 or TRBV6-3 and TRBJ2-1; D is unclear. Germline-derived CDR1 and CDR2 are MNHEY and SVGEGT. Trimming pared 6 bases from V and 2 bases from J, leaving 11 bases between. This CDR3 comprises 14 residues.

This clonotype has ten or more counts. The V and J genes are TRBV7-9 and TRBJ2-1; no definite D call. Germline assignment: CDR1 SEHNR and CDR2 FQNEAQ (reference sequence). The CDR3 length is 15 residues. With 1 base removed from V and 8 bases from J, the gap between germline ends came to 15 bases. The CDR3 loop is CASSLVSSVMDEQFF. The CDR3 bases are TGTGCCAGCAGCTTAGTGTCATCGGTTATGGATGAGCAGTTCTTC. The entire variable domain, with the rest obtained from reference TRBV7-9 and TRBJ2-1, is as follows: DTGVSQNPRHKITKRGQNVTFRCDPISEHNRLYWYRQTLGQGPEFLTYFQNEAQLEKSRLLSDRFSAERPKGSFSTLEIQRTEQGDSAMYLCASSLVSSVMDEQFFGPGTRLTVL.

This clonotype was found many times. The genes are TRBV12-3 or TRBV12-4 and TRBJ1-5; TRBD1 might be the D (6 bases). Trimming stripped 5 bases from V and 4 bases from J, with 15 bases between. This CDR3 is built from 15 residues. The chain's CDR3 is CASSPLGGPNQPQHF. The CDR3 region has the DNA TGTGCCAGCAGTCCCCTAGGGGGGCCGAATCAGCCCCAGCATTTT.

This clonotype appeared once. The chain carries TRBV29-1 and TRBJ2-5; D remains ambiguous. The V end was cut by 8 bases, the J end by 2 bases, with 9 bases between. The CDR3 length is 11 residues. Germline V CDR1 and CDR2: SQVTM, ANQGSEA. The CDR3 bases are TGCAGCACCAACTATCAAGAGACCCAGTACTTC. Residues: CSTNYQETQYF.

This clonotype has just a few counts. This rearrangement joins TRBV20-1 to TRBJ2-5; TRBD2 might be the D (5 bases). The V and J ends lost 2 bases and 4 bases respectively, with 14 bases between them. The CDR3 is 14 residues long. Germline CDR1 DFQATT, CDR2 SNEGSKA (reference sequence). CDR3 bases: TGCAGTGCTAGACTAGCTGGCGGAGGAGAGACCCAGTACTTC. This codes for CSARLAGGGETQYF.

This clonotype appeared many times. DNA of the CDR3: TGTGCCAGCTCACCACCGGGACTAATCACAGATACGCAGTATTTT. Translating it yields CASSPPGLITDTQYF. The chain couples TRBV18 to TRBJ2-3, with 7 bases lining up with TRBD2. The CDR3 has 15 amino acids. CDR1 and CDR2 (germline): KGHSH, LQKENI. Unmatched junction bases numbered 2, after V lost 0 bases and J lost 2 bases.

There are many counts of this clonotype. The chain couples TRBV11-3 to TRBJ2-1; D call uncertain. Germline values: CDR1 SGHNT, CDR2 YENEEA. V lost 5 bases and J 8 bases, leaving 25 bases between the germline ends. This CDR3 is 17 amino acids long. The CDR3 nucleotides are TGTGCCAGCAGCCATTACCGCGAGATATTGCGGCTCGATGAGCAGTTCTTC. Its translation is CASSHYREILRLDEQFF. Full variable domain (rest looked up from reference TRBV11-3 and TRBJ2-1): EAGVVQSPRYKIIEKKQPVAFWCNPISGHNTLYWYLQNLGQGPELLIRYENEEAVDDSQLPKDRFSAERLKGVDSTLKIQPAELGDSAVYLCASSHYREILRLDEQFFGPGTRLTVL.

By its share, this clonotype is medium-sized. The J gene is TRBJ2-7, the V gene TRBV6-6, with 10 positions matching TRBD1. This CDR3 spans 14 amino acids. The germline CDR1 and CDR2 sequences are MNHNY and SVGAGI (reference sequence). Losses at the gene ends were 0 bases for V and 7 bases for J; bases not matched to a gene: 3. In DNA, the CDR3 is TGTGCCAGCAGTTACTCAGGACAGGGGGGGGAGCAGTACTTC. It is translated as CASSYSGQGGEQYF.

To note about this clonotype: Sequence at one end of the junction differs from germline and may be a read error. The chain carries TRBV9 and TRBJ1-2, with TRBD1 matching 7 bases. CDR3 size: 13 residues. The germline CDR1 and CDR2 sequences are SGDLS and YYNGEE. CDR3 sequence (DNA): TGTGCCGGCAGCGTAGGGACAGCAAATGGCTACACCTTC. Residues: CAGSVGTANGYTF.

V is TRBV3-1 and J is TRBJ1-3, with D tentatively TRBD1 (5 bases). V lost 3 bases and J lost 7, with 10 bases in between. This CDR3 comprises 13 residues. Germline CDR1 reads LGHDT; CDR2 reads YNNKEL (reference sequence). This chain's CDR3 is CASSQQGGNTIYF. The CDR3 DNA reads as TGTGCCAGCAGCCAGCAGGGTGGGAACACCATATATTTT.

There are many counts of this clonotype. The chain combines TRBV20-1 with TRBJ1-5, with no clear D. V lost 6 bases to trimming and J lost 0 bases, with 12 bases between them. CDR1 and CDR2 (germline): DFQATT, SNEGSKA (reference sequence). The CDR3 runs 14 residues. DNA for the CDR3: TGCAGTGCCAAAACACAGTCTAGCAATCAGCCCCAGCATTTT. It is translated as CSAKTQSSNQPQHF.

This clonotype was recorded at least ten times. This chain links TRBV5-1 with TRBJ1-2, with TRBD1 identical over 8 bases. The CDR3 covers 15 residues. The trim removed 2 bases at V and 4 bases at J, leaving 7 bases unmatched. From germline, CDR1 is SGHRS and CDR2 YFSETQ. CDR3 DNA sequence: TGCGCCAGCAGCTTTATCGCAGGGGGCTCCTATGGCTACACCTTC. Protein sequence: CASSFIAGGSYGYTF.

The sample holds many counts of this clonotype. J is TRBJ2-1 and V is TRBV7-9, with 8 bases fitting TRBD1. The CDR3 covers 14 residues. CDR1 and CDR2 (germline): SEHNR, FQNEAQ (reference sequence). The J segment lost 9 bases and the V segment lost 1 base, leaving 5 bases of the junction unmatched. The CDR3, as DNA: TGTGCCAGCAGCTTAGGGACAGGGATCAGTGAGCAGTTCTTC. Translating gives CASSLGTGISEQFF.

Many counts were recorded for this clonotype. The chain has TRBV7-8 and TRBJ2-3, with no clear D. CDR1 and CDR2 (germline): SGHVS, FQNEAQ. The germline V and J ends were trimmed by 5 bases and 0 bases, with 6 bases remaining between them. The CDR3 runs to 13 residues. The DNA for the CDR3 is TGTGCCAGCAGCGACGTTAGCACAGATACGCAGTATTTT. This encodes CASSDVSTDTQYF.

Ten or more counts support this clonotype. The V gene is TRBV20-1, the J gene TRBJ2-5, with a possible D match to TRBD2 (6 bases). V dropped 6 bases and J dropped 3 bases, with 11 bases sitting between them. Germline CDR1 is DFQATT and CDR2 is SNEGSKA (reference sequence). This CDR3 region has 12 residues. The CDR3 loop reads CSAMDYKETQYF. CDR3 nucleotides: TGCAGTGCAATGGACTATAAAGAGACCCAGTACTTC.